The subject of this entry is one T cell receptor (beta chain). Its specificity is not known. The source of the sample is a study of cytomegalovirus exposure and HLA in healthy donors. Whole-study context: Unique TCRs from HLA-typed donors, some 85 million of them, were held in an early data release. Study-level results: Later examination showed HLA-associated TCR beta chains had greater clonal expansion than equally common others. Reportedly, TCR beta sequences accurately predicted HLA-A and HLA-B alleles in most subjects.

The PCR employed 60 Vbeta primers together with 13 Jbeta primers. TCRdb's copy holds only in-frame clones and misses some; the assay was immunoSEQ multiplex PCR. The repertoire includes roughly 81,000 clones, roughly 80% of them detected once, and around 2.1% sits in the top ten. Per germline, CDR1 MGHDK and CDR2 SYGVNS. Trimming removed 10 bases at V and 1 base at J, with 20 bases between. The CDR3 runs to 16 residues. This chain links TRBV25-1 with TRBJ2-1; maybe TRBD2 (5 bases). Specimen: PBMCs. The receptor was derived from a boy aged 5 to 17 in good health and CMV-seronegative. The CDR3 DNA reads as TGTGCCACCCAGAAATTAGACGGAGGTTCCTACAATGAGCAGTTCTTC. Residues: CATQKLDGGSYNEQFF. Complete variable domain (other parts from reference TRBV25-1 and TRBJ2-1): EADIYQTPRYLVIGTGKKITLECSQTMGHDKMYWYQQDPGMELHLIHYSYGVNSTEKGDLSSESTVSRIRTEHFPLTLESARPSHTSQYLCATQKLDGGSYNEQFFGPGTRLTVL.